This T cell receptor beta chain emerged from a study of T cells after yellow fever vaccination (dated by TCRdb to the late 2010s). In the study overall: Libraries from fractions with low cell numbers were prepared with the SMART-Seq v4 Ultra Low Input RNA kit. To follow T-cell clones before and after primary and booster YFV17D yellow fever vaccination, bulk TCR alpha and beta repertoires were sequenced over time. The cohort comprised two healthy male donors, one aged 18 to 30 and one aged 30 to 39 years. Blood was drawn at multiple timepoints before and after primary and secondary immunization, with bulk PBMC replicates and cell subsets isolated. The paper's findings and limits, for the study overall: Most clones expanded after primary vaccination (almost 98% of CD4 and around nine tenths of CD8) were re-detected after the booster, suggesting that broad memory maintenance occurred. A small fraction of clonotypes showed up in both the CD4 and CD8 compartments, probably as a result of convergent recombination. The study included only a couple of donors, which limits how far the findings can be generalized. The secondary T-cell response was weaker than the primary response but faster, peaking on day 5 instead of day 15. Because abundant contaminating clonotypes from the bulk population could be contained in FACS-sorted repertoires, computational filtering was required.

The sequencer listed for this sample is Illumina NovaSeq 6000. TCR cDNA was synthesized by 5'RACE template switching, through which a universal primer site and unique molecular identifiers were introduced. Priming of cDNA synthesis was performed from both the TCR alpha and TCR beta constant segments. Two PCR steps were used to amplify libraries, with sample barcodes and sequencing adapters being added in the second step. Sequencing of the libraries was done on either Illumina HiSeq 2500 (2x100 bp) or NovaSeq (2x150 bp). The paper's processing steps were these. MIGEC handled demultiplexing of reads and collapsing into UMI consensus sequences, while MiXCR performed V(D)J alignment. Vaccine-responding clonotypes were identified with edgeR using replicate PBMC samples, with FDR below 0.01 and a log2 fold change above 5 up to day 15 being required. Each bulk clonotype was labeled CD4 or CD8 based on which sequenced repertoire, CD4 or CD8, contained the clonotype at higher abundance. Using fastp trimming at Q25 and MiXCR clonotype assembly, TCRdb reanalyzed the public sequencing data and kept in-frame beta chains. When rows share a CDR3 protein, they turn into one entry using the most common DNA and genes. The V and J calls here are based on TCRdb, not the publication. The sample records some 400,000 distinct CDR3 sequences, 18% of which are singletons. Jointly, the top ten make up 18% of the sample.

This clonotype has more than one count but fewer than ten. What antigen it recognizes has not been identified. The input lacks base qualities; no much larger clone sits a single base away. In light of the paper, this sample's treatment or condition label describes: live attenuated yellow fever vaccine strain. Two biological replicates of bulk PBMCs were collected at each blood-draw timepoint. A standard Ficoll-Paque protocol was used to isolate PBMCs from peripheral blood. TriZol was used to extract RNA from bulk PBMCs, CD4 and CD8 fractions, and dextramer-positive and dextramer-negative fractions. From the cysteine up to the phenylalanine, the CDR3 has a length of 14 residues. Only the CDR3 region is kept as DNA, spanning 42 bases read in frame from base 1. Trimming costs V 0 bases and J 7 bases, and their ends lie 12 bases apart. CDR1 SGHRS and CDR2 YFSETQ are derived from the germline V gene.

The receptor was derived from a man younger than 35 who received the YFV17D yellow fever vaccine. The chain is encoded by TRBV5-1 joined to TRBJ2-3; TRBD2 is perhaps the D gene, given 5 matching bases. Sequences were derived from PBMCs, sampled before the yellow fever booster vaccination. The nucleotides read TGCGCCAGCAGCTTGGACGGCTGGGAGAATACGCAGTATTTT. This encodes CASSLDGWENTQYF.